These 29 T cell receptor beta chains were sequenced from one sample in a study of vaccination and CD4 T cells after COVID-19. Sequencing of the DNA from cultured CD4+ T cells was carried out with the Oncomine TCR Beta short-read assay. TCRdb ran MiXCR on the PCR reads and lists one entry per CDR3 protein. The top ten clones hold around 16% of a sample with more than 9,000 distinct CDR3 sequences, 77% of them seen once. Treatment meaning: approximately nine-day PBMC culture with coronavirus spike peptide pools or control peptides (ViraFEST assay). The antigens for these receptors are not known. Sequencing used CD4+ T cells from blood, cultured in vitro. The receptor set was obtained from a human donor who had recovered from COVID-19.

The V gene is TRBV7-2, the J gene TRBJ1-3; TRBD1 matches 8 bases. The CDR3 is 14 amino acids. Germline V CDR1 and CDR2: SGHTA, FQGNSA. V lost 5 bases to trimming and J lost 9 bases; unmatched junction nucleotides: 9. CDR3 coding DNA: TGTGCCAGCAGCCTGGGACAGGCTCCGGGCACCATATATTTT. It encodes CASSLGQAPGTIYF.

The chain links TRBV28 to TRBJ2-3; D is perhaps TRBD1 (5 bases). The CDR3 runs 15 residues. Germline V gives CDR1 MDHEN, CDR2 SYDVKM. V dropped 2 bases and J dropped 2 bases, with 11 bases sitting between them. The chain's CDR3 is CASSLAQGDTDTQYF. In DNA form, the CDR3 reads TGTGCCAGCAGTTTAGCCCAAGGGGACACAGATACGCAGTATTTT. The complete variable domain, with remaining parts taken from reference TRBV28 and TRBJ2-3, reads DVKVTQSSRYLVKRTGEKVFLECVQDMDHENMFWYRQDPGLGLRLIYFSYDVKMKEKGDIPEGYSVSREKKERFSLILESASTNQTSMYLCASSLAQGDTDTQYFGPGTRLTVL.

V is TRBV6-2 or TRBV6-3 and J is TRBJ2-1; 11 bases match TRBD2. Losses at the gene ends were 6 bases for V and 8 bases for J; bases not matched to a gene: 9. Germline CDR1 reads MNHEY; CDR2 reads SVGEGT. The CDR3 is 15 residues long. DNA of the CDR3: TGTGCCAGCAGGGCCGGACTAGCGGGCCGCGATGAGCAGTTCTTC. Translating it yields CASRAGLAGRDEQFF.

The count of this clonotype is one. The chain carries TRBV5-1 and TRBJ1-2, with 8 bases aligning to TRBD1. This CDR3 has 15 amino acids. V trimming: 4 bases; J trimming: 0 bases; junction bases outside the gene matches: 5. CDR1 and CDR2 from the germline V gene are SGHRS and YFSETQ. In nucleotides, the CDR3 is TGCGCCAGCAGCCGAGACAGGGGAGCTAACTATGGCTACACCTTC. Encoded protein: CASSRDRGANYGYTF. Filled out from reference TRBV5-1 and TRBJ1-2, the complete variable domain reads KAGVTQTPRYLIKTRGQQVTLSCSPISGHRSVSWYQQTPGQGLQFLFEYFSETQRNKGNFPGRFSGRQFSNSRSEMNVSTLELGDSALYLCASSRDRGANYGYTFGSGTRLTVV.

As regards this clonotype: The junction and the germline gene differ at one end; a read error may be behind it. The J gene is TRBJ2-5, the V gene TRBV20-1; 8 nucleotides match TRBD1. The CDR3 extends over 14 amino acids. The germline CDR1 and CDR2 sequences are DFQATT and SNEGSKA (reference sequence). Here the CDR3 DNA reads TGCAGTGTTAGACTCACAGGGGGCCAAGAGACCCAGTACTTC. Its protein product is CSVRLTGGQETQYF.

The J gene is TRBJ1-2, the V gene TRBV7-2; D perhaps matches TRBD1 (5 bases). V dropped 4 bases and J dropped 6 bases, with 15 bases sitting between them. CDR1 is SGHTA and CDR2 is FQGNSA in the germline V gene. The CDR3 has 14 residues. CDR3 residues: CASSSRRDAHGYTF. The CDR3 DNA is TGTGCCAGCAGCTCACGACGGGACGCACATGGCTACACCTTC.

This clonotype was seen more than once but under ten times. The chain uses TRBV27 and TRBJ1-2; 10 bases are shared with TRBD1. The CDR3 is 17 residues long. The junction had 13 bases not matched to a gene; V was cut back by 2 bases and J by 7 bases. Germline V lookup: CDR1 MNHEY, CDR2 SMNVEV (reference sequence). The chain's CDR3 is CASSLIPGTGDGGGYTF. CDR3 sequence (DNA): TGTGCCAGCAGTTTAATCCCCGGGACAGGGGATGGGGGTGGCTACACCTTC.

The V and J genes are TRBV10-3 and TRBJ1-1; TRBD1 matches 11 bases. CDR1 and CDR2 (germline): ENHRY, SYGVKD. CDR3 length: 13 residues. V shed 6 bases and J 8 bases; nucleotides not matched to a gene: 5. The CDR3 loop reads CAIRDRGLGEAFF. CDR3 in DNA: TGTGCCATCAGGGACAGGGGGCTCGGAGAAGCTTTCTTT.

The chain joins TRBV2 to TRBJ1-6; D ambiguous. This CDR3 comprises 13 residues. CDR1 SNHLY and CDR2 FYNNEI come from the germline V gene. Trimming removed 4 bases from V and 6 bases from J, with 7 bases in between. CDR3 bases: TGTGCCAGCAGTGTCCGAACTAATTCACCCCTCCACTTT. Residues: CASSVRTNSPLHF. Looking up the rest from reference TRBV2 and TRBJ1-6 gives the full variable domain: EPEVTQTPSHQVTQMGQEVILRCVPISNHLYFYWYRQILGQKVEFLVSFYNNEISEKSEIFDDQFSVERPDGSNFTLKIRSTKLEDSAMYFCASSVRTNSPLHFGNGTRLTVT.

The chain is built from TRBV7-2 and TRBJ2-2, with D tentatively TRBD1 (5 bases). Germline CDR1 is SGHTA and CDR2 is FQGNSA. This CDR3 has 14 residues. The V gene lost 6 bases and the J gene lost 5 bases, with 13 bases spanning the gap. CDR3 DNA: TGTGCCAGCAGAGGCAGGGTTGGGACCGGGGAGCTGTTTTTT. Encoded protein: CASRGRVGTGELFF. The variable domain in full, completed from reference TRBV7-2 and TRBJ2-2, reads GAGVSQSPSNKVTEKGKDVELRCDPISGHTALYWYRQSLGQGLEFLIYFQGNSAPDKSGLPSDRFSAERTGGSVSTLTIQRTQQEDSAVYLCASRGRVGTGELFFGEGSRLTVL.

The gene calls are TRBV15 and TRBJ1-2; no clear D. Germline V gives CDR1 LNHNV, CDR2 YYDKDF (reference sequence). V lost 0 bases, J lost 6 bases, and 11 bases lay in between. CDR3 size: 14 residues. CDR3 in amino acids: CATSRDFGSNGYTF. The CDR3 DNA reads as TGTGCCACCAGCAGAGATTTCGGAAGTAATGGCTACACCTTC.

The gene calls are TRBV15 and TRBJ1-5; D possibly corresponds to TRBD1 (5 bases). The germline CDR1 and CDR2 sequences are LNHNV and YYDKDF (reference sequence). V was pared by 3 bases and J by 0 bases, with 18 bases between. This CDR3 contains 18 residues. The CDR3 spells CATSSGPGRLDSNQPQHF. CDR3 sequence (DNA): TGTGCCACCAGCAGCGGACCGGGGCGACTGGATAGCAATCAGCCCCAGCATTTT.

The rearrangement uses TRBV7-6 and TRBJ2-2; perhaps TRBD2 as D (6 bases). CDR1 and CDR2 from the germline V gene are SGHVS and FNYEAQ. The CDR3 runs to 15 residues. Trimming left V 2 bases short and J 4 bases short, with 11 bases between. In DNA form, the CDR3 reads TGTGCCAGCAGCTTACGGAGGGGCGGCACCGGGGAGCTGTTTTTT. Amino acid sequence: CASSLRRGGTGELFF.

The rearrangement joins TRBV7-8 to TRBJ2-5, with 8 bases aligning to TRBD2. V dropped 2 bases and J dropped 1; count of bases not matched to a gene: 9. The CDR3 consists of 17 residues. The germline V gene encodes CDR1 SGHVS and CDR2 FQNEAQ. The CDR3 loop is CASSLRRRGGGQETQYF. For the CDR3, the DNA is TGTGCCAGCAGCTTAAGGCGCCGGGGGGGCGGCCAAGAGACCCAGTACTTC. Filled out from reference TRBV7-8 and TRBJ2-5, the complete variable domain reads GAGVSQSPRYKVAKRGQDVALRCDPISGHVSLFWYQQALGQGPEFLTYFQNEAQLDKSGLPSDRFFAERPEGSVSTLKIQRTQQEDSAVYLCASSLRRRGGGQETQYFGPGTRLLVL.

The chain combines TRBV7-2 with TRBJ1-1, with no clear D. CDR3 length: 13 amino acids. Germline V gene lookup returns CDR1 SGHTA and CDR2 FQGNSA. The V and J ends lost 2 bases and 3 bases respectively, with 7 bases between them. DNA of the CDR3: TGTGCCAGCAGCTTAAAGATCGACACTGAAGCTTTCTTT. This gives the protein CASSLKIDTEAFF.

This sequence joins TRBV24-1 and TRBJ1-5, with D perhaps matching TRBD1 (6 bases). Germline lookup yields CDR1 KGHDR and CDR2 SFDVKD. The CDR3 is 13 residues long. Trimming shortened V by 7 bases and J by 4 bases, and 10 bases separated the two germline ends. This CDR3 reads CATSATGNQPQHF. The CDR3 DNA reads TGTGCCACCAGCGCGACAGGAAATCAGCCCCAGCATTTT.

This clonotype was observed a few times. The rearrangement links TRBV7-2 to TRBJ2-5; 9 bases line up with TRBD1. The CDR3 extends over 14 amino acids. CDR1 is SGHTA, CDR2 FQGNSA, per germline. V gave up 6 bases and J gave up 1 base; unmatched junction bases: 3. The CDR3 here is CASRKDRGQETQYF. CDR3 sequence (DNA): TGTGCCAGCAGAAAGGACAGGGGCCAAGAGACCCAGTACTTC.

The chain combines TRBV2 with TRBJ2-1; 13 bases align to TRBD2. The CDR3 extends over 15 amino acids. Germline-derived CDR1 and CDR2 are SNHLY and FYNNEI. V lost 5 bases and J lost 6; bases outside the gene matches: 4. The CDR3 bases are TGTGCCAGCAGTCAGGGACTAGCGGGACCCAATGAGCAGTTCTTC. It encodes CASSQGLAGPNEQFF.

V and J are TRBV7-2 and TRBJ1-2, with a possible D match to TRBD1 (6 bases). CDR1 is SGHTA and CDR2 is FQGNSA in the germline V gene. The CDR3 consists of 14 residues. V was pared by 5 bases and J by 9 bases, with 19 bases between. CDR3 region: CASSQVRGQISYTF. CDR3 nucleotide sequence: TGTGCCAGCAGCCAGGTTCGGGGGCAGATTAGCTACACCTTC.

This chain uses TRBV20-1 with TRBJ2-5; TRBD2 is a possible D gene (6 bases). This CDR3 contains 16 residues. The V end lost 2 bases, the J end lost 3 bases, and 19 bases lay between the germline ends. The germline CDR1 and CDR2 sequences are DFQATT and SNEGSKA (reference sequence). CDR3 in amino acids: CSARIGLQGLEETQYF. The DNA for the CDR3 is TGCAGTGCTAGAATTGGACTTCAGGGACTGGAAGAGACCCAGTACTTC.

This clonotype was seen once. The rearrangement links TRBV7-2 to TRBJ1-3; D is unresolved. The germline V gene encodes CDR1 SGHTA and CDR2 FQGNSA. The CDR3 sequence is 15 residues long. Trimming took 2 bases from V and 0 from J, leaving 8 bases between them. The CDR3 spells CASSLIGNSGNTIYF. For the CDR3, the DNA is TGTGCCAGCAGCTTAATAGGGAACTCTGGAAACACCATATATTTT.

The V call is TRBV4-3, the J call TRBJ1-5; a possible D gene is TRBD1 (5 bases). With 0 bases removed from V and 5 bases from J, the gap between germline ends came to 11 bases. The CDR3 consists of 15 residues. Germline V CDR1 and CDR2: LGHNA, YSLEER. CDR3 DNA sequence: TGCGCCAGCAGCCAAGATGGAGGAGGGGATCAGCCCCAGCATTTT. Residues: CASSQDGGGDQPQHF.

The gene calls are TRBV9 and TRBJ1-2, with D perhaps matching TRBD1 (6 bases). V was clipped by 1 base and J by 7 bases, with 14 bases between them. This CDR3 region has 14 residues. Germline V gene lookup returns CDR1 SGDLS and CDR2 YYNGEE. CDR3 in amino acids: CASSVREWGLGYTF. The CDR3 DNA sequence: TGTGCCAGCAGCGTAAGGGAATGGGGGCTTGGCTACACCTTC.

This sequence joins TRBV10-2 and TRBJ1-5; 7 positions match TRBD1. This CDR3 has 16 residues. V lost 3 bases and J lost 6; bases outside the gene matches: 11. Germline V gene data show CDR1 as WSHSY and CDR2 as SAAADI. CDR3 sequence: CASSDFKQGIGQPQHF. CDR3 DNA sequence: TGCGCCAGCAGTGACTTTAAACAGGGGATTGGTCAGCCCCAGCATTTT.

The CDR3 loop is CSASKQFQPQHF. The CDR3 bases are TGCAGTGCTAGCAAGCAATTTCAGCCCCAGCATTTT. The chain has TRBV20-1 and TRBJ1-5; D gene uncertain. The V gene's germline CDR1 is DFQATT and CDR2 SNEGSKA (reference sequence). V lost 3 bases and J lost 6, with 9 bases in between. The CDR3 covers 12 residues.

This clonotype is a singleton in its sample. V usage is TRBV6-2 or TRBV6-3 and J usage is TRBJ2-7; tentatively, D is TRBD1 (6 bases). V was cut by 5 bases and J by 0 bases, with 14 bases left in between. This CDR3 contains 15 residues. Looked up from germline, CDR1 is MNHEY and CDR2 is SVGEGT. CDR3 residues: CASSPWTVSSYEQYF. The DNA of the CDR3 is TGTGCCAGCAGTCCCTGGACAGTCAGCTCCTACGAGCAGTACTTC.

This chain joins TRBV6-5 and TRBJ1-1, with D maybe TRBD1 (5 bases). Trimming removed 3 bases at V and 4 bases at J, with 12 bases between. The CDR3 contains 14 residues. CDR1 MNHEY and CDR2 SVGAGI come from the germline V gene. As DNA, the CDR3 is TGTGCCAGCAGTTATAGGGGCCGGGGCACTGAAGCTTTCTTT. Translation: CASSYRGRGTEAFF.

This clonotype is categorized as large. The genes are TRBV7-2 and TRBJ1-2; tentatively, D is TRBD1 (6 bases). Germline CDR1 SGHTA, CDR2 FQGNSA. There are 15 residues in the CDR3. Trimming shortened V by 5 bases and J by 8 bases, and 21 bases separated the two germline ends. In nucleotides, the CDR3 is TGTGCCAGCAGCAATTACCTATGGGGGGACAACGGCTACACCTTC. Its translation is CASSNYLWGDNGYTF.

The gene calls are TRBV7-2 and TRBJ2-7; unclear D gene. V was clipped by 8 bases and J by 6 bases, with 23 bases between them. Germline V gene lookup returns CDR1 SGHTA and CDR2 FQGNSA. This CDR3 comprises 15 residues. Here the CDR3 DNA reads TGTGCCAGCGCTGGTCTTGGACCTCTACGTCTCGAGCAGTACTTC. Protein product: CASAGLGPLRLEQYF.